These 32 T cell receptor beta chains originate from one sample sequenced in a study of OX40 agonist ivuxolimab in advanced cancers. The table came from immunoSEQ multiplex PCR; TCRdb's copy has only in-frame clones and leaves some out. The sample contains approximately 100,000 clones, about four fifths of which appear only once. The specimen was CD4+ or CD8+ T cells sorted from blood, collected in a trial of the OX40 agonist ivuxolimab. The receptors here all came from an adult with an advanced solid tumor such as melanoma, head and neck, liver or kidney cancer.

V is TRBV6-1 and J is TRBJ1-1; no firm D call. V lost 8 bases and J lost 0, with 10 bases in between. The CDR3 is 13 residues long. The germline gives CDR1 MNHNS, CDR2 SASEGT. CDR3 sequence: CASRYTMNTEAFF. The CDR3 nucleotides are TGTGCCAGCCGGTATACGATGAACACTGAAGCTTTCTTT.

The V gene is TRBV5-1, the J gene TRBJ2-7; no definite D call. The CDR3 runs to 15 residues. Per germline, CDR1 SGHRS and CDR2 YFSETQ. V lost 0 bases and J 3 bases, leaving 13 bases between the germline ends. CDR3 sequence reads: CASSLVWIGDYEQYF. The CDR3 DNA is TGCGCCAGCAGCTTGGTCTGGATCGGAGACTACGAGCAGTACTTC.

Here the CDR3 DNA reads TGCGCCAGCAGCTTGGTTGACGGCACCTACGAGCAGTACTTC. Its protein product is CASSLVDGTYEQYF. V is TRBV5-1 and J is TRBJ2-7; D call uncertain. This CDR3 comprises 14 residues. Germline assignment: CDR1 SGHRS and CDR2 YFSETQ. The ends were cut back, 0 bases at V and 2 bases at J, with 9 bases in the middle. Full variable domain (remainder filled in from reference TRBV5-1 and TRBJ2-7): KAGVTQTPRYLIKTRGQQVTLSCSPISGHRSVSWYQQTPGQGLQFLFEYFSETQRNKGNFPGRFSGRQFSNSRSEMNVSTLELGDSALYLCASSLVDGTYEQYFGPGTRLTVT.

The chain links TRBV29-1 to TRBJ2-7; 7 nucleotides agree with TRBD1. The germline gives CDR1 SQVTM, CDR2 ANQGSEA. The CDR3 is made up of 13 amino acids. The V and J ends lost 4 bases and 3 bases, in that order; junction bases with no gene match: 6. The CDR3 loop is CSVVGDSNYEQYF. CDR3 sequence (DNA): TGCAGCGTTGTAGGGGACAGTAACTACGAGCAGTACTTC.

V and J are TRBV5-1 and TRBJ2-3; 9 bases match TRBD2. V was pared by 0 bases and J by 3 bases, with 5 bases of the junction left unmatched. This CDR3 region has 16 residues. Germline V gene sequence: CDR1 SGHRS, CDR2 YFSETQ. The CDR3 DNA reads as TGCGCCAGCAGCTTGGGGCGCGGGGGGGCAACAGATACGCAGTATTTT. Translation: CASSLGRGGATDTQYF.

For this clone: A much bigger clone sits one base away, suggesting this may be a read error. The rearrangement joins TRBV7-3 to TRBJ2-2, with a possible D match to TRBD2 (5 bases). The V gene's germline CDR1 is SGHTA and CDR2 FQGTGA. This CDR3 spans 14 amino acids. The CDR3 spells CASNLIPGSGELFF. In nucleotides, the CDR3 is TGTGCCAGCAACTTAATCCCGGGGTCCGGGGAGCTGTTTTTT.

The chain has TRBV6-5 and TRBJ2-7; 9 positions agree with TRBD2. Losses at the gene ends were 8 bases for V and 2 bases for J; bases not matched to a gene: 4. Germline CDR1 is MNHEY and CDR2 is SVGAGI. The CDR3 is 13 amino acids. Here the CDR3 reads CASGLAGAYEQYF. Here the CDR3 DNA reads TGTGCCAGCGGTTTAGCGGGGGCCTACGAGCAGTACTTC.

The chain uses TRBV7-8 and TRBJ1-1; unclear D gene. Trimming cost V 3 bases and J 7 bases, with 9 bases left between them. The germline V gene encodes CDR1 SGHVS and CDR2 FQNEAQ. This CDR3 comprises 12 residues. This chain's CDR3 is CASSFSSGEAFF. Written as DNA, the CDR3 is TGTGCCAGCAGCTTCTCCAGTGGTGAAGCTTTCTTT. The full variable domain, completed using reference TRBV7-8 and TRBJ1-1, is GAGVSQSPRYKVAKRGQDVALRCDPISGHVSLFWYQQALGQGPEFLTYFQNEAQLDKSGLPSDRFFAERPEGSVSTLKIQRTQQEDSAVYLCASSFSSGEAFFGQGTRLTVV.

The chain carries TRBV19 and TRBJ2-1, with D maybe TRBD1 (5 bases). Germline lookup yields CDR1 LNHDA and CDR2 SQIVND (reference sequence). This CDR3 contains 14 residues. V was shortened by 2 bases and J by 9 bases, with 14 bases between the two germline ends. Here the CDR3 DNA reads TGTGCCAGTAGTATAACAATCCAGGGTAGTGAGCAGTTCTTC. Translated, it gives CASSITIQGSEQFF.

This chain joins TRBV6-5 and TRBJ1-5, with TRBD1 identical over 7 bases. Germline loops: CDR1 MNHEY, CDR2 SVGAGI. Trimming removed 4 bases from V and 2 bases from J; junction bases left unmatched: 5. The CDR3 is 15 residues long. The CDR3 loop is CASSSSGGRNQPQHF. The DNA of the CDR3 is TGTGCCAGCAGTTCCTCAGGGGGTCGCAATCAGCCCCAGCATTTT.

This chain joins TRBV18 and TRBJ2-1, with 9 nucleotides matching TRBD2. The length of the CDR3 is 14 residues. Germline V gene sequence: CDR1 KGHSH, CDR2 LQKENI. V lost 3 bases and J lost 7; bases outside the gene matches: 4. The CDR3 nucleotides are TGTGCCAGCTCACCTTTAGCGGGGGAAAATGAGCAGTTCTTC. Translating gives CASSPLAGENEQFF.

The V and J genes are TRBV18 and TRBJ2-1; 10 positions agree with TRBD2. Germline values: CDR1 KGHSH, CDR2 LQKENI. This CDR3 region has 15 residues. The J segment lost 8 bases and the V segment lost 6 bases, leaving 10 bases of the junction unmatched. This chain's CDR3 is CASSSTSGTRDEQFF. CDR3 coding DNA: TGTGCCAGCTCTTCCACTAGCGGGACTAGGGATGAGCAGTTCTTC.

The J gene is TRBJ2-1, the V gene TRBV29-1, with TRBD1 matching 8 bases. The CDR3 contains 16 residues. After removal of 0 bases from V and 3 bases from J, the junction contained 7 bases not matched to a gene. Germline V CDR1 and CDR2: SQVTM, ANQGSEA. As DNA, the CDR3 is TGCAGCGTTGAAGATCGCCGACAGGGGAACTACAATGAGCAGTTCTTC. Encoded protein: CSVEDRRQGNYNEQFF.

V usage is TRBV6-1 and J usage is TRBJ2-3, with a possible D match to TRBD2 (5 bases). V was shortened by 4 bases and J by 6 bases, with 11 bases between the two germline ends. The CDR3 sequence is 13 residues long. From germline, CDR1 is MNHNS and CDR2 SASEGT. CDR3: CASSAGRRDTQYF. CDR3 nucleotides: TGTGCCAGCAGTGCGGGCAGGAGGGATACGCAGTATTTT.

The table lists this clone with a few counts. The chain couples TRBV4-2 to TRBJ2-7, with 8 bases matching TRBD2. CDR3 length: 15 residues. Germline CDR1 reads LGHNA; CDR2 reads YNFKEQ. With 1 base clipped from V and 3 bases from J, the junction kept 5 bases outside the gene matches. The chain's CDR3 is CASSQVAGGSYEQYF. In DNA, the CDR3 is TGTGCCAGCAGCCAAGTGGCGGGAGGCAGCTACGAGCAGTACTTC.

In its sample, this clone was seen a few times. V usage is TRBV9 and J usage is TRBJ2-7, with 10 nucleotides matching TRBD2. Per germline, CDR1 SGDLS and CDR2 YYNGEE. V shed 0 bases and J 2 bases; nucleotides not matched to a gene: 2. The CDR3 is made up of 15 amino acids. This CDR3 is CASSVEAGGPYEQYF. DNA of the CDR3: TGTGCCAGCAGCGTAGAAGCGGGGGGGCCCTACGAGCAGTACTTC.

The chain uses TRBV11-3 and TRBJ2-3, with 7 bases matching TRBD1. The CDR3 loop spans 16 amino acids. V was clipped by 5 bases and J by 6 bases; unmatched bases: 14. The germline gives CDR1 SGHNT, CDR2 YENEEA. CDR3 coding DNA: TGTGCCAGCAGCATCCACAGGGGCTCGGTACAGGATACGCAGTATTTT. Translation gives CASSIHRGSVQDTQYF.

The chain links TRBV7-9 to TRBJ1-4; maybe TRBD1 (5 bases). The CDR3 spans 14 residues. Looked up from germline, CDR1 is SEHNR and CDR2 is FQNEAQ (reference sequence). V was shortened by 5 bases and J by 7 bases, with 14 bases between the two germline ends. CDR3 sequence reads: CASSAPGFGEKLFF. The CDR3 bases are TGTGCCAGCAGCGCCCCAGGGTTCGGTGAAAAACTGTTTTTT. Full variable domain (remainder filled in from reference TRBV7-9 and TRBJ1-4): DTGVSQNPRHKITKRGQNVTFRCDPISEHNRLYWYRQTLGQGPEFLTYFQNEAQLEKSRLLSDRFSAERPKGSFSTLEIQRTEQGDSAMYLCASSAPGFGEKLFFGSGTQLSVL.

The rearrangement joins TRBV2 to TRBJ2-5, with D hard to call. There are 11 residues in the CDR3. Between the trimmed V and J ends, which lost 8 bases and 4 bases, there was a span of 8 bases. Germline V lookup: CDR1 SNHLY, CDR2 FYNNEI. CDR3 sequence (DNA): TGTGCCAGCCGAGGTAGAGAGACCCAGTACTTC. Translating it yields CASRGRETQYF.

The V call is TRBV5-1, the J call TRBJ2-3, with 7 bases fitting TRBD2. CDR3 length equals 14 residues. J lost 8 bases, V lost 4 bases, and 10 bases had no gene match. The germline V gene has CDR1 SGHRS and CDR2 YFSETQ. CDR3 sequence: CASSPRDYQGTQYF. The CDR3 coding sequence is TGCGCCAGCAGCCCTAGGGACTATCAGGGTACGCAGTATTTT.

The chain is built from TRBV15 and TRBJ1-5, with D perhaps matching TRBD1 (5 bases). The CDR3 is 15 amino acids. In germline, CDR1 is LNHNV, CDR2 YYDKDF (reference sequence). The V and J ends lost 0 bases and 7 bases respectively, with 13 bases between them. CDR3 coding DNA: TGTGCCACCAGCAGAGATGTCGGGGGGAGCCAGCCCCAGCATTTT. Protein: CATSRDVGGSQPQHF.

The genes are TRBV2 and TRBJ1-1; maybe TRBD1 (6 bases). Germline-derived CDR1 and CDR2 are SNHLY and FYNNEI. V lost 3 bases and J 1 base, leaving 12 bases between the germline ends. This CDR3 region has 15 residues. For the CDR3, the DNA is TGTGCCAGCAGTGATGGGAGACAGGCGAACACTGAAGCTTTCTTT. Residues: CASSDGRQANTEAFF. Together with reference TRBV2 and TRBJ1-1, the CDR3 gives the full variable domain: EPEVTQTPSHQVTQMGQEVILRCVPISNHLYFYWYRQILGQKVEFLVSFYNNEISEKSEIFDDQFSVERPDGSNFTLKIRSTKLEDSAMYFCASSDGRQANTEAFFGQGTRLTVV.

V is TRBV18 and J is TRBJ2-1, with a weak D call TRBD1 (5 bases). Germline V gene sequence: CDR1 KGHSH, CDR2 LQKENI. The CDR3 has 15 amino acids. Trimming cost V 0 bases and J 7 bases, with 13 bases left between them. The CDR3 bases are TGTGCCAGCTCACCACCGGGGCAGGGCGTAAATGAGCAGTTCTTC. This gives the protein CASSPPGQGVNEQFF.

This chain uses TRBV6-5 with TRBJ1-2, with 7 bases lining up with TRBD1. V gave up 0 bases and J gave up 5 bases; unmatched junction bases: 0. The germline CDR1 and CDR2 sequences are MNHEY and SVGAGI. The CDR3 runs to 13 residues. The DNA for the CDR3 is TGTGCCAGCAGTTACTCGACAGGGTATGGCTACACCTTC. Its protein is CASSYSTGYGYTF.

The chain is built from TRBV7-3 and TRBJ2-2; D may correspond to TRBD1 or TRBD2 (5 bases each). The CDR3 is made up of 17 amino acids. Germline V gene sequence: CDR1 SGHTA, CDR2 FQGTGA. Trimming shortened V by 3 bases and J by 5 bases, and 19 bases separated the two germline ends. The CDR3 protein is CASSFTRDGAQTGELFF. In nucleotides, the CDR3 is TGTGCCAGCAGCTTTACCAGGGACGGGGCCCAAACCGGGGAGCTGTTTTTT. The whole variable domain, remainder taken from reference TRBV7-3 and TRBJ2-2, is GAGVSQTPSNKVTEKGKYVELRCDPISGHTALYWYRQSLGQGPEFLIYFQGTGAADDSGLPNDRFFAVRPEGSVSTLKIQRTERGDSAVYLCASSFTRDGAQTGELFFGEGSRLTVL.

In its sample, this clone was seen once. The CDR3 loop is CASDQLGRGSTDTQYF. The CDR3 DNA reads TGTGCTAGTGATCAACTGGGGCGGGGTAGCACAGATACGCAGTATTTT. The chain uses TRBV12-5 and TRBJ2-3, with D possibly TRBD2 on 6 matching bases. V lost 7 bases to trimming and J lost 0 bases, with 17 bases between them. CDR3 size: 16 residues. Germline CDR1 LGHNT, CDR2 FRNRAP.

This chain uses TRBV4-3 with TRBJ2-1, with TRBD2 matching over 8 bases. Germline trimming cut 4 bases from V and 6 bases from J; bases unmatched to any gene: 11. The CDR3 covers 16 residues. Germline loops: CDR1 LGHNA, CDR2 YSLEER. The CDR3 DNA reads TGCGCCAGCAGCCCGTCCCGGGGGGGGCTCCGCAATGAGCAGTTCTTC. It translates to CASSPSRGGLRNEQFF.

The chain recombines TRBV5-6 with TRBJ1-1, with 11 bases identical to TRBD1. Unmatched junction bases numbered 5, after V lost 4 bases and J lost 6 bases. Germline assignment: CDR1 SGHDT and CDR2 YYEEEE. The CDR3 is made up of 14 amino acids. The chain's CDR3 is CASSVKGQGAEAFF. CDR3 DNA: TGTGCCAGCAGCGTAAAGGGACAGGGGGCTGAAGCTTTCTTT. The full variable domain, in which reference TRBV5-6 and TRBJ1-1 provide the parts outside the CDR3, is DAGVTQSPTHLIKTRGQQVTLRCSPKSGHDTVSWYQQALGQGPQFIFQYYEEEERQRGNFPDRFSGHQFPNYSSELNVNALLLGDSALYLCASSVKGQGAEAFFGQGTRLTVV.

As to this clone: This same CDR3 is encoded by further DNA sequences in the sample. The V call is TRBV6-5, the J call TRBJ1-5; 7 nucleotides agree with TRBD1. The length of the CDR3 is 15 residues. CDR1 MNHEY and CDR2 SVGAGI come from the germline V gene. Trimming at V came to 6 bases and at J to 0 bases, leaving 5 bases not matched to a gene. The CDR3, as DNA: TGTGCCAGCAGCTCGGACAGGAATAGCAATCAGCCCCAGCATTTT. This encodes CASSSDRNSNQPQHF.

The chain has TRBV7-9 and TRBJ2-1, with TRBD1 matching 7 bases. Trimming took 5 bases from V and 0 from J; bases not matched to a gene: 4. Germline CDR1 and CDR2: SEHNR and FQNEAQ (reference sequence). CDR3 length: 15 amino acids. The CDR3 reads CASSHRGVSYNEQFF. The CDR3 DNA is TGTGCCAGCAGCCACAGGGGAGTCTCCTACAATGAGCAGTTCTTC.

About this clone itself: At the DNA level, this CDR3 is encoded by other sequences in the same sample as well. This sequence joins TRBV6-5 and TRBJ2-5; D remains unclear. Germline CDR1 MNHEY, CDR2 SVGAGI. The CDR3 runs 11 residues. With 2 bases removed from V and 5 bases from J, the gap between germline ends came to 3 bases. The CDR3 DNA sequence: TGTGCCAGCAGTTACAGGGAGACCCAGTACTTC. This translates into CASSYRETQYF.

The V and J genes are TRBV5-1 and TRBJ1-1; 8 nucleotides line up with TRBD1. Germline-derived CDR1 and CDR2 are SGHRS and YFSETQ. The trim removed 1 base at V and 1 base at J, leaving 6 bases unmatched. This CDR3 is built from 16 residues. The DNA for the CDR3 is TGCGCCAGCAGCTTGTTGGGGACAGGAACGAACACTGAAGCTTTCTTT. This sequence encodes CASSLLGTGTNTEAFF.